This T cell receptor (beta chain) is drawn from a study of regulatory T cells in long-lasting Graves disease. Across the study: Those Graves' patients who were newly diagnosed had been on antithyroid drugs under 3 months. Study observations and caveats: TRBV28, TRBJ1-2 and TRBJ2-5 were segments that persistent disease favored. A greater number of public clonotypes (2,741) was shared by persistent patients than by new patients (roughly 880).

CDR3 length: 14 residues. Germline-derived CDR1 and CDR2 are LNHNV and YYDKDF (reference sequence). V lost 0 bases, J lost 7 bases, and 13 bases lay in between. This sample's time point: newly diagnosed GD, antithyroid drugs for less than 3 months. With RNA extracted from PBMCs as input, the TCR library was made. In building TCR beta libraries, iRepertoire HTBI primers were used together with Arm-PCR of CDR3 regions. In the authors' workflow: The samples yielded 50 to 80 TRBV and 14 TRBJ segments. TCRdb re-analysed the multiplex PCR reads in MiXCR, keeping a single row per CDR3 protein. The authors' filters were not applied to this entry. The data show over 200,000 distinct CDR3 sequences, around 20% seen once. This clonotype was seen a few times. Antigen: not known.

The source was peripheral blood mononuclear cells (PBMCs), collected at new diagnosis, from a patient treated with antithyroid drugs. This TCR came from a female donor with Graves disease. This chain joins TRBV15 and TRBJ2-7, with TRBD2 as a possible D gene (6 bases). This chain's CDR3 is CATSRDRAGREQYF. CDR3 nucleotides: TGTGCCACCAGCAGAGATAGGGCAGGGAGGGAGCAGTACTTC.